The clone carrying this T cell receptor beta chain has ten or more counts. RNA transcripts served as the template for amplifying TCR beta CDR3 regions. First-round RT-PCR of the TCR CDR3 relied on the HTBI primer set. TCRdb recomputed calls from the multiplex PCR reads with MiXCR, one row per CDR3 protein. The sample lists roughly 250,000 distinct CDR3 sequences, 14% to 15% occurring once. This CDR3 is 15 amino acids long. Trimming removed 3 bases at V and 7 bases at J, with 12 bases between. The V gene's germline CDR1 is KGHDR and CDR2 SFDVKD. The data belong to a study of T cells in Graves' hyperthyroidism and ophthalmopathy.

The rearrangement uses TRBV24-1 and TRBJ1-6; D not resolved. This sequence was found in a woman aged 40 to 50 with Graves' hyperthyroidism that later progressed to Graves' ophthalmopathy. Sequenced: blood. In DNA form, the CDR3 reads TGTGCCACCAGTGATGGTATTATGAAGAATTCACCCCTCCACTTT. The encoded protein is CATSDGIMKNSPLHF.